This is a list of T cell receptor beta chains from one sample in a study of shared clonotypes between healthy human individuals. Profiling relied on immunoSEQ multiplex PCR, and the TCRdb table lists in-frame clones only, not all of them. The sample includes over a million clones, approximately 72% of them seen just once. The specimen was memory CD4+ T cells sorted from blood. The receptors stem from a man between 18 and 35 years old in good health. The conserved cysteine and the conserved F or W are not part of the CDR3 here. D genes are given only for firm matches. Clone sizes are given selectively: once, few, many, or a class where the clone is expanded.

>TRBJ2-3|-|TRBV4-1|TRBD2
ASSQEGLAGGPLFTQY
>TRBJ1-5|many|TRBV27|TRBD1
ASGTGWGNQPQH
>TRBJ1-6|-|TRBV27|TRBD1
ASSPPRDRWVSPLH
>TRBJ1-2|-|TRBV6-1|-
ASSVSGGGGQGYGYT
>TRBJ2-3|once|TRBV6-6|-
ASRFGGGDTQY
>TRBJ1-1|few|TRBV6-5|TRBD1
ASRSRQGRGTEAF
>TRBJ2-7|once|TRBV9|-
ASSYRDKGEQY
>TRBJ2-2|-|TRBV19|-
ASSITGSNTGELF
>TRBJ2-3|-|TRBV18|TRBD2
ASSPQGGDTQY
>TRBJ1-1|-|TRBV5-6|-
ASSTDRGNTEAF
>TRBJ1-1|-|TRBV5-1|-
ASSLQGNSNTEAF
>TRBJ2-3|-|TRBV10-3|TRBD2
ASLDLAGGTDTQY